A selection of T cell receptor beta chains follows, all from one sample in a study of T-cell memory formation after mild COVID-19. TCRdb recomputed calls from the 5' RACE reads with MiXCR, one row per CDR3 protein. This table holds approximately 65,000 distinct CDR3 sequences, approximately 16% found once. Sequenced input: PBMCs or a T cell subset sorted from them (not recorded which). The receptors were gathered from an adult woman who had mild COVID-19 (a few samples of this study predate the infection). Cell type and time point are not known. CDR3s include the opening cysteine and the closing phenylalanine or tryptophan. The D gene is left open where the match is weak. The size field is filled for only some rows; it gives once, few, many or a size class.

>TRBV5-1|TRBJ1-4|few|-
CASRREGEDEKLFF
TGCGCCAGCAGGCGTGAGGGGGAGGACGAAAAACTGTTTTTT
>TRBV7-9|TRBJ1-2|-|-
CASSLGQRYYGYTF
TGTGCCAGCAGCTTAGGACAGCGCTACTATGGCTACACCTTC
>TRBV15|TRBJ2-7|few|TRBD1
CATSRDRVSYEQYF
TGTGCCACCAGCAGGGACAGGGTATCCTACGAGCAGTACTTC
>TRBV7-9|TRBJ1-3|-|TRBD1
CASSLDRVTGNTIYF
TGTGCCAGCAGCCTCGACAGGGTAACTGGAAACACCATATATTTT
>TRBV29-1|TRBJ2-1|few|TRBD2
CSATPELAAYNEQFF
TGCAGCGCTACCCCGGAGCTAGCGGCCTACAATGAGCAGTTCTTC
>TRBV19|TRBJ2-3|-|-
CASSKPSGDTQYF
TGTGCCAGTAGTAAGCCCTCGGGGGATACGCAGTATTTT
>TRBV20-1|TRBJ2-3|-|TRBD2
CSARALAGGDTDTQYF
TGCAGTGCTAGGGCCCTAGCGGGAGGAGACACAGATACGCAGTATTTT
>TRBV19|TRBJ2-7|once|-
CASSPGTTYEQYF
TGTGCCAGTAGTCCAGGGACAACCTACGAGCAGTACTTC
>TRBV6-2/TRBV6-3|TRBJ2-7|few|TRBD2
CASSYSGLADYEQYF
TGTGCCAGCAGTTACTCAGGACTAGCGGACTACGAGCAGTACTTC
>TRBV20-1|TRBJ2-1|-|TRBD2
CSATEAGAEYNEQFF
TGCAGTGCTACCGAAGCGGGGGCCGAGTACAATGAGCAGTTCTTC
>TRBV12-3/TRBV12-4|TRBJ1-1|-|-
CASTTGPGAFF
TGTGCCAGCACTACAGGTCCTGGAGCTTTCTTT
>TRBV4-1|TRBJ2-1|many|-
CASKWGAGYNEQFF
TGCGCCAGCAAATGGGGGGCTGGGTACAATGAGCAGTTCTTC
>TRBV7-9|TRBJ2-7|-|-
CASSSTGYYEQYF
TGTGCCAGCAGTTCTACAGGGTACTACGAGCAGTACTTC
>TRBV6-6|TRBJ2-3|few|-
CASTDESLGEDTQYF
TGTGCCAGCACCGACGAGTCTCTAGGGGAAGATACGCAGTATTTT
>TRBV19|TRBJ2-1|few|TRBD2
CAIFSGRTRWNEQFF
TGTGCCATTTTTAGCGGGAGAACGCGGTGGAATGAGCAGTTCTTC
>TRBV27|TRBJ1-1|-|TRBD1
CASSLSGTGPSTEAFF
TGTGCCAGCAGTTTATCTGGGACAGGGCCTTCCACTGAAGCTTTCTTT
>TRBV27|TRBJ1-5|few|-
CASSLGPIQPQHF
TGTGCCAGCAGTTTGGGGCCCATTCAGCCCCAGCATTTT
>TRBV5-1|TRBJ1-1|-|TRBD1
CASSDGQGATEAFF
TGCGCCAGCAGCGACGGACAGGGGGCGACTGAAGCTTTCTTT
>TRBV4-3|TRBJ2-2|-|-
CASSQDLQGYTGELFF
TGCGCCAGCAGCCAAGACCTACAGGGTTACACCGGGGAGCTGTTTTTT
>TRBV7-8|TRBJ2-3|few|TRBD2
CASSLASGTVDTQYF
TGTGCCAGCAGCTTAGCTAGCGGGACGGTAGATACGCAGTATTTT
>TRBV7-9|TRBJ2-7|-|-
CASSLANRVAEQYF
TGTGCCAGCAGCTTAGCGAACAGGGTAGCCGAGCAGTACTTC
>TRBV29-1|TRBJ1-2|-|-
CSVREGGYTF
TGCAGCGTCCGGGAGGGCGGCTACACCTTC
>TRBV30|TRBJ2-1|-|-
CACYSIGEQFF
TGTGCCTGTTACAGTATCGGTGAGCAGTTCTTC
>TRBV9|TRBJ2-7|few|TRBD1
CASSGIQGAQIYEQYF
TGTGCCAGCAGCGGGATACAGGGGGCGCAAATCTACGAGCAGTACTTC
>TRBV7-3|TRBJ2-3|many|-
CASSLLGQEVTDTQYF
TGTGCCAGCAGCTTACTTGGACAAGAGGTGACAGATACGCAGTATTTT
>TRBV27|TRBJ2-7|many|-
CASSRAGRGIVGYEQYF
TGTGCCAGCAGTAGGGCAGGGAGAGGTATCGTGGGCTACGAGCAGTACTTC
>TRBV7-9|TRBJ2-7|few|-
CASSFSSSYEQYF
TGTGCCAGCAGTTTCTCCAGCTCCTACGAGCAGTACTTC
>TRBV14|TRBJ2-1|few|-
CASSHSAGGVDEQFF
TGTGCCAGCAGCCACAGCGCTGGGGGAGTGGATGAGCAGTTCTTC
>TRBV5-8|TRBJ2-1|-|-
CASSGGSYNEQFF
TGTGCCAGCAGCGGGGGATCCTACAATGAGCAGTTCTTC
>TRBV7-3|TRBJ1-1|few|-
CASSPLGGVTGGTEAFF
TGTGCCAGCAGCCCCTTGGGGGGGGTGACCGGAGGCACTGAAGCTTTCTTT
>TRBV11-2|TRBJ2-4|few|-
CASVGDGQPKNIQYF
TGTGCCAGCGTTGGGGACGGTCAGCCAAAAAACATTCAGTACTTC
>TRBV12-3/TRBV12-4|TRBJ2-7|-|-
CASSPQEDYEQYF
TGTGCCAGCAGCCCACAGGAGGACTACGAGCAGTACTTC
>TRBV24-1|TRBJ2-2|once|-
CATGGGELFF
TGTGCCACCGGAGGAGGGGAGCTGTTTTTT
>TRBV7-6|TRBJ2-1|-|TRBD2
CASSAAGGDPSYNEQFF
TGTGCCAGCAGCGCGGCGGGGGGGGACCCCTCCTACAATGAGCAGTTCTTC
>TRBV4-3|TRBJ1-1|-|-
CASSQSGTFLMGAFF
TGCGCCAGCAGCCAATCCGGGACATTTCTCATGGGGGCTTTCTTT
>TRBV4-3|TRBJ2-3|few|TRBD2
CASSQDVAGGTTDTQYF
TGCGCCAGCAGCCAAGATGTGGCGGGGGGGACCACAGATACGCAGTATTTT
>TRBV6-5|TRBJ2-1|-|-
CASSRLTRGPESSYNEQFF
TGTGCCAGCAGTAGACTGACGCGGGGGCCGGAAAGCTCCTACAATGAGCAGTTCTTC
>TRBV27|TRBJ2-7|-|-
CASSLRGGASYEQYF
TGTGCCAGCAGTCTCCGAGGGGGGGCTTCCTACGAGCAGTACTTC
>TRBV12-3/TRBV12-4|TRBJ2-3|-|-
CASSSRSGRGDTQYF
TGTGCCAGCAGCTCTAGGTCGGGCCGAGGCGATACGCAGTATTTT
>TRBV5-8|TRBJ1-5|few|-
CASSLAGAAGQPQHF
TGTGCCAGCAGCTTGGCCGGGGCAGCCGGACAGCCCCAGCATTTT
>TRBV9|TRBJ2-3|few|-
CASSVGAVPDTQYF
TGTGCCAGCAGCGTAGGAGCGGTACCAGATACGCAGTATTTT
>TRBV4-3|TRBJ2-2|-|-
CASSPKYGETGELFF
TGCGCCAGCAGCCCTAAGTACGGAGAGACCGGGGAGCTGTTTTTT